One sample yielded the 17 T cell receptor beta chains listed below, sequenced in a study of cytomegalovirus exposure and HLA in healthy donors. Use of 60 Vbeta and 13 Jbeta primers characterized the PCR. Method: immunoSEQ multiplex PCR; TCRdb's copy keeps in-frame clones and lacks some. Of approximately 120,000 clones listed, around 74% were seen once; the top ten hold under 3.5%. The sequencing sample was made of PBMCs. These receptors all come from a young man in good health and CMV-seronegative.

The V and J genes are TRBV5-1 and TRBJ2-3, with 11 bases identical to TRBD1. Looked up from germline, CDR1 is SGHRS and CDR2 is YFSETQ. The CDR3 totals 16 residues. Germline trimming cut 5 bases from V and 0 bases from J; bases unmatched to any gene: 5. The CDR3 here is CASSLGQGASTDTQYF. The CDR3, as DNA: TGCGCCAGCAGTCTTGGACAGGGGGCCAGCACAGATACGCAGTATTTT.

The chain employs TRBV7-9 and TRBJ2-7, with TRBD2 matching 15 bases. Germline values: CDR1 SEHNR, CDR2 FQNEAQ (reference sequence). V was clipped by 4 bases and J by 4 bases; unmatched bases: 8. CDR3 length equals 17 residues. CDR3 in DNA: TGTGCCAGCAGCTGGGGACTAGCGGGAGGCCTCGGGTACGAGCAGTACTTC. This gives the protein CASSWGLAGGLGYEQYF.

The chain combines TRBV18 with TRBJ2-7; 9 bases match TRBD2. In germline, CDR1 is KGHSH, CDR2 LQKENI. The CDR3 covers 15 residues. The V gene end was trimmed by 0 bases and the J gene end by 7 bases; junction bases not matched to a gene: 7. The CDR3 sequence is CASSPPRGGAGEQYF. The CDR3 coding sequence is TGTGCCAGCTCACCACCCCGCGGGGGGGCTGGAGAGCAGTACTTC.

The chain employs TRBV19 and TRBJ2-5; D is perhaps TRBD2 (6 bases). Deletions cut 6 bases from V and 5 bases from J, with 22 bases between. Germline-derived CDR1 and CDR2 are LNHDA and SQIVND (reference sequence). The CDR3 is made up of 16 amino acids. The CDR3 here is CASSDLLGGEWETQYF. The CDR3 bases are TGTGCCAGTAGCGACCTTTTGGGGGGAGAGTGGGAGACCCAGTACTTC.

This chain joins TRBV5-4 and TRBJ2-1, with 9 bases aligning to TRBD2. The CDR3 is made up of 14 amino acids. The V segment lost 1 base and the J segment 6 bases; nucleotides outside the gene matches: 2. Germline lookup yields CDR1 SGHNT and CDR2 YYREEE (reference sequence). CDR3 nucleotide sequence: TGTGCCAGCAGCTTGCAGCGGGGGGCCAATGAGCAGTTCTTC. Its protein product is CASSLQRGANEQFF. The full variable domain, in which reference TRBV5-4 and TRBJ2-1 provide the parts outside the CDR3, is ETGVTQSPTHLIKTRGQQVTLRCSSQSGHNTVSWYQQALGQGPQFIFQYYREEENGRGNFPPRFSGLQFPNYSSELNVNALELDDSALYLCASSLQRGANEQFFGPGTRLTVL.

The gene calls are TRBV7-6 and TRBJ1-3; TRBD1 aligns across 9 bases. This CDR3 contains 15 residues. CDR1 is SGHVS, CDR2 FNYEAQ, per germline. Trimming took 5 bases from V and 8 from J; bases not matched to a gene: 10. The CDR3 reads CASSIRDRAVDTIYF. DNA for the CDR3: TGTGCCAGCAGCATCCGGGACAGGGCGGTTGACACCATATATTTT. The variable domain in full, completed from reference TRBV7-6 and TRBJ1-3, reads GAGVSQSPRYKVTKRGQDVALRCDPISGHVSLYWYRQALGQGPEFLTYFNYEAQQDKSGLPNDRFSAERPEGSISTLTIQRTEQRDSAMYRCASSIRDRAVDTIYFGEGSWLTVV.

This clone occurred a few times. J is TRBJ2-7 and V is TRBV4-3; 8 bases line up with TRBD1. Germline CDR1 is LGHNA and CDR2 is YSLEER. This CDR3 is 14 amino acids long. Unmatched junction bases numbered 4, after V lost 4 bases and J lost 2 bases. CDR3 protein: CASSLNRGTYEQYF. For the CDR3, the DNA is TGCGCCAGCAGCCTTAACAGGGGGACCTACGAGCAGTACTTC.

This sequence joins TRBV7-3 and TRBJ2-3, with a weak D call TRBD2 (6 bases). The V gene lost 2 bases and the J gene lost 2 bases, with 14 bases spanning the gap. The CDR3 length is 16 residues. Germline CDR1 reads SGHTA; CDR2 reads FQGTGA. The CDR3 loop reads CASSLGAGPTTDTQYF. The CDR3 region has the DNA TGTGCCAGCAGCTTAGGGGCGGGACCCACCACAGATACGCAGTATTTT.

The chain is built from TRBV19 and TRBJ1-5; 7 bases fit TRBD1. CDR3 length: 13 residues. Germline V gene sequence: CDR1 LNHDA, CDR2 SQIVND (reference sequence). V shed 5 bases and J 5 bases; nucleotides not matched to a gene: 3. This CDR3 reads CASSDRAYQPQHF. CDR3 in DNA: TGTGCCAGTAGTGACAGGGCGTATCAGCCCCAGCATTTT.

This clone was detected only a few times. The chain joins TRBV7-8 to TRBJ2-2; TRBD2 might be the D (5 bases). Germline V gene data show CDR1 as SGHVS and CDR2 as FQNEAQ. V was trimmed by 1 base and J by 4 bases, leaving 10 bases between them. This CDR3 has 15 amino acids. The CDR3 DNA sequence: TGTGCCAGCAGCTTAGTACTAGTGGCCACCGGGGAGCTGTTTTTT. It codes for CASSLVLVATGELFF.

Here the CDR3 reads CASSTPRQGYEQYF. CDR3 in DNA: TGTGCCAGCAGCACCCCTCGACAGGGGTACGAGCAGTACTTC. The chain joins TRBV7-9 to TRBJ2-7, with 8 positions matching TRBD1. The germline V gene has CDR1 SEHNR and CDR2 FQNEAQ (reference sequence). V gave up 5 bases and J gave up 4 bases; unmatched junction bases: 7. The CDR3 is made up of 14 amino acids.

A single count supports this clone. The gene calls are TRBV5-8 and TRBJ1-3; no clear D. From germline, CDR1 is SGHTS and CDR2 YDEGEE. V shed 3 bases and J shed 3 bases, with 7 bases lying between them. There are 13 residues in the CDR3. In DNA form, the CDR3 reads TGTGCCAGCAGCTACAACCTTGGAAACACCATATATTTT. Translating it yields CASSYNLGNTIYF.

The CDR3 DNA follows: TGTGCCTGGAGTGTACAGGGCATCATGAACACTGAAGCTTTCTTT. It translates to CAWSVQGIMNTEAFF. The chain employs TRBV30 and TRBJ1-1; D perhaps matches TRBD1 (6 bases). The ends were cut back, 0 bases at V and 0 bases at J, with 11 bases in the middle. Germline V gene sequence: CDR1 GTSNPN, CDR2 SVGIG (reference sequence). CDR3 size: 15 residues.

The chain couples TRBV7-2 to TRBJ2-1, with 7 bases matching TRBD1. V shed 7 bases and J 5 bases; nucleotides not matched to a gene: 8. The CDR3 contains 14 residues. The germline CDR1 and CDR2 sequences are SGHTA and FQGNSA. The CDR3 sequence is CASNSGQSHNEQFF. For the CDR3, the DNA is TGTGCCAGCAACTCGGGACAGAGCCACAATGAGCAGTTCTTC.

This clone has just a few counts. This rearrangement joins TRBV21-1 to TRBJ1-4; no check of the table's D call, TRBD1, against the DNA was made. TRBV21-1 is an annotated pseudogene. This CDR3 spans 17 amino acids. CDR3 in DNA: TGTGCCAGCAGCAAAGGTGATTCAGGGGCTAATAATGAAAAACTGTTTTTT. Amino acid sequence: CASSKGDSGANNEKLFF.

The V gene is TRBV6-5, the J gene TRBJ2-5; perhaps TRBD2 as D (6 bases). The CDR3 runs 13 residues. Trimming took 3 bases from V and 4 from J, leaving 9 bases between them. Germline lookup yields CDR1 MNHEY and CDR2 SVGAGI. The CDR3 region is CASSYKRVETQYF. CDR3 coding DNA: TGTGCCAGCAGTTATAAGCGGGTAGAGACCCAGTACTTC.

The chain combines TRBV2 with TRBJ2-3; TRBD2 agrees at 8 bases. V shed 9 bases, J shed 4 bases, and the junction held 12 bases outside the gene matches. The length of the CDR3 is 15 residues. CDR1 and CDR2 (germline): SNHLY, FYNNEI. The DNA of the CDR3 is TGTGCCAGTAGCGGGCCCGGGGGGGGCCCAGATACGCAGTATTTT. This translates into CASSGPGGGPDTQYF.